The clone carrying this T cell receptor (beta chain) was counted at least ten times. Its antigen is as yet unknown. The source of the sample is a study of T cells in Graves' hyperthyroidism and ophthalmopathy. Study observations and caveats: Prediction of ophthalmopathy progression came a median about 6 months pre-onset.

Researchers took RNA transcripts and amplified the TCR beta CDR3 regions from them. The HTBI set primed first-round TCR CDR3 RT-PCR. TCRdb itself ran the multiplex PCR reads through MiXCR, one entry per CDR3 protein. Seen here are about 350,000 distinct CDR3 sequences, less than 20% observed once, and the top ten hold around a sixth. Thyroid ultrasound, orbital computed tomography, clinical symptoms, and serum thyroxine and TRAb underpinned diagnoses. Sequenced input: blood. This receptor was taken from a woman aged 40 to 49 with Graves' ophthalmopathy.

This chain's CDR3 is CASSLLKSYEQYF. The CDR3 DNA sequence: TGTGCCAGCAGTCTACTCAAGTCCTACGAGCAGTACTTC. The chain is built from TRBV6-2 or TRBV6-3 and TRBJ2-7, with unresolved D. The CDR3 is 13 amino acids. The germline CDR1 and CDR2 sequences are MNHEY and SVGEGT. Trimming stripped 5 bases from V and 1 base from J, with 9 bases between.